This T cell receptor beta chain is drawn from a study of cytomegalovirus exposure and HLA in healthy donors. Healthy bone marrow donors made up the donors. The PCR made use of 60 Vbeta and 13 Jbeta primers. Some clones are missing from TCRdb's copy, which holds only in-frame ones; the method was immunoSEQ multiplex PCR. This sample yields 180,000 or so clones, of which almost 80% are seen a single time; over 11% belongs to the top ten. V gave up 5 bases and J gave up 7 bases; unmatched junction bases: 13. This CDR3 has 15 amino acids. Germline assignment: CDR1 SGHRS and CDR2 YFSETQ. Study-wide points: Another analysis was done later, and it associated approximately 17,000 TCR beta sequences with HLA alleles at 0.05 false discovery rate. While the bulk of TCR sequences proved rare, some public TCRs turned up in many donors.

Turning to this clone: Antigen unknown.

The source of this sequence is a man aged 45 to 65 in good health and CMV-seropositive. The chain combines TRBV5-1 with TRBJ1-2; 8 bases agree with TRBD1. Sequencing was done on a sample of PBMCs. The CDR3 DNA reads as TGCGCCAGCAGGGGGACAGGCCCCCGCGATCCTGGCTACACCTTC. Amino acids: CASRGTGPRDPGYTF.